Following are 17 T cell receptor beta chains from one sample sequenced in a study of CD8 T cells in ankylosing spondylitis. TCRdb processed the 5' RACE reads anew with MiXCR; each CDR3 protein has one entry. The data show under 120,000 distinct CDR3 sequences, less than 25% seen once. Sequencing was performed on synovial fluid, either unsorted or a sorted T cell fraction (not recorded which). The receptor source for this set is a male donor with ankylosing spondylitis.

The genes are TRBV9 and TRBJ2-3; 8 nucleotides agree with TRBD2. The length of the CDR3 is 16 residues. The germline CDR1 and CDR2 sequences are SGDLS and YYNGEE. V shed 4 bases and J 0 bases; nucleotides not matched to a gene: 7. CDR3 DNA sequence: TGTGCCAGCAGCCCCCGGACTAGCCCGAGCACAGATACGCAGTATTTT. As protein: CASSPRTSPSTDTQYF.

The chain links TRBV7-9 to TRBJ2-7; D assignment may be TRBD1 or TRBD2 (6 bases each). Trimming removed 5 bases at V and 7 bases at J, with 15 bases between. Germline CDR1 reads SEHNR; CDR2 reads FQNEAQ (reference sequence). The CDR3 extends over 13 amino acids. Here the CDR3 DNA reads TGTGCCAGCAGCCGAGGGGGGTCCCCTGAGCAGTACGTC. It is translated as CASSRGGSPEQYV.

This clonotype was recorded a few times. The chain joins TRBV7-9 to TRBJ2-7; 7 bases agree with TRBD1. CDR3 length: 15 amino acids. The trim removed 1 base at V and 2 bases at J, leaving 5 bases unmatched. Germline V gene data show CDR1 as SEHNR and CDR2 as FQNEAQ (reference sequence). CDR3 loop: CASSLERGQAYEQYF. The CDR3 DNA reads TGTGCCAGCAGCTTAGAAAGGGGGCAGGCCTACGAGCAGTACTTC. Full variable domain (rest looked up from reference TRBV7-9 and TRBJ2-7): DTGVSQNPRHKITKRGQNVTFRCDPISEHNRLYWYRQTLGQGPEFLTYFQNEAQLEKSRLLSDRFSAERPKGSFSTLEIQRTEQGDSAMYLCASSLERGQAYEQYFGPGTRLTVT.

This clonotype has a handful of counts. The J gene is TRBJ2-1, the V gene TRBV2, with D unclear. CDR3 length equals 15 residues. V was pared by 0 bases and J by 2 bases, with 8 bases between. Germline CDR1 SNHLY, CDR2 FYNNEI. CDR3 loop: CASSEALPAYNEQFF. The CDR3 DNA reads TGTGCCAGCAGTGAAGCACTACCAGCCTACAATGAGCAGTTCTTC. Full variable domain (remainder filled in from reference TRBV2 and TRBJ2-1): EPEVTQTPSHQVTQMGQEVILRCVPISNHLYFYWYRQILGQKVEFLVSFYNNEISEKSEIFDDQFSVERPDGSNFTLKIRSTKLEDSAMYFCASSEALPAYNEQFFGPGTRLTVL.

This clonotype was detected a few times. The rearrangement joins TRBV29-1 to TRBJ2-3, with TRBD2 matching 9 bases. J was trimmed by 1 base and V by 3 bases; bases with no gene match: 2. The CDR3 covers 14 residues. The germline V gene encodes CDR1 SQVTM and CDR2 ANQGSEA. For the CDR3, the DNA is TGCAGCGTTGATGGCGGGAGGGGCACAGATACGCAGTATTTT. Amino acids: CSVDGGRGTDTQYF.

This clonotype was seen many times. The V and J genes are TRBV5-6 and TRBJ2-5; 12 bases line up with TRBD2. Germline CDR1 SGHDT, CDR2 YYEEEE. This CDR3 spans 17 amino acids. Trimming removed 1 base from V and 2 bases from J; junction bases left unmatched: 6. The CDR3 region has the DNA TGTGCCAGCAGCTTGTCTCTAGCGGGAGGGGCGCAAGAGACCCAGTACTTC. It encodes CASSLSLAGGAQETQYF.

At least ten counts were recorded for this clonotype. This chain links TRBV7-9 with TRBJ1-1, with D possibly TRBD1 on 5 matching bases. Trimming removed 2 bases at V and 1 base at J, with 11 bases between. The germline V gene has CDR1 SEHNR and CDR2 FQNEAQ (reference sequence). The CDR3 is 15 amino acids. The CDR3 loop is CASSLTGTENTEAFF. CDR3 DNA sequence: TGTGCCAGCAGCTTAACTGGGACTGAGAACACTGAAGCTTTCTTT.

This clonotype was observed at least ten times. CDR3 region: CASSFGQDNLYEQYF. DNA for the CDR3: TGTGCCAGCAGCTTCGGACAGGACAACCTCTACGAGCAGTACTTC. The rearrangement links TRBV5-6 to TRBJ2-7, with TRBD1 identical over 7 bases. CDR3 length: 15 residues. V gave up 2 bases and J gave up 3 bases; unmatched junction bases: 8. CDR1 SGHDT and CDR2 YYEEEE come from the germline V gene.

This chain links TRBV24-1 with TRBJ2-3, with a weak D call TRBD2 (5 bases). CDR3 length equals 15 residues. Germline lookup yields CDR1 KGHDR and CDR2 SFDVKD. Trimming removed 4 bases from V and 9 bases from J, with 19 bases in between. The CDR3 coding sequence is TGTGCCACCAGTGACCTGGACTCCTCCCTCGGAACGCAGTATTTT. Translated: CATSDLDSSLGTQYF.

This clonotype was found a few times. The chain employs TRBV7-2 and TRBJ1-4; D uncertain. V was shortened by 5 bases and J by 8 bases, with 12 bases between the two germline ends. There are 13 residues in the CDR3. Germline CDR1 is SGHTA and CDR2 is FQGNSA. This chain's CDR3 is CASSTGVREKLFF. The CDR3 DNA is TGTGCCAGCAGCACGGGAGTTCGGGAAAAACTGTTTTTT.

The chain links TRBV6-1 to TRBJ1-5; D may be TRBD1 (5 bases). CDR1 is MNHNS, CDR2 SASEGT, per germline. Trimming took off 6 bases at V and 5 bases at J, with 11 bases between the two ends. The CDR3 contains 13 residues. Here the CDR3 DNA reads TGTGCCAGCAGGACAGCTCCCGATCAGCCCCAGCATTTT. Its translation is CASRTAPDQPQHF.

The chain joins TRBV20-1 to TRBJ2-1; 9 bases map to TRBD1. The V gene end was trimmed by 2 bases and the J gene end by 7 bases; junction bases not matched to a gene: 12. The germline CDR1 and CDR2 sequences are DFQATT and SNEGSKA (reference sequence). The CDR3 length is 16 residues. The CDR3 region has the DNA TGCAGTGCTAGATGGGCGGGACAGGGAATAGGGAATGAGCAGTTCTTC. Amino acid sequence: CSARWAGQGIGNEQFF.

V is TRBV4-2 and J is TRBJ2-7; D unclear. This CDR3 is built from 11 residues. From germline, CDR1 is LGHNA and CDR2 YNFKEQ. V was cut by 3 bases and J by 8 bases, with 8 bases left in between. The CDR3 bases are TGTGCCAGCAGCCAGACGGAGAAGCAGTACTTC. Translating it yields CASSQTEKQYF.

This clonotype showed up just a few times. The J gene is TRBJ2-7, the V gene TRBV20-1; 11 bases map to TRBD2. This CDR3 comprises 15 residues. The J segment lost 6 bases and the V segment lost 4 bases, leaving 11 bases of the junction unmatched. The V gene's germline CDR1 is DFQATT and CDR2 SNEGSKA (reference sequence). The CDR3 DNA is TGCAGTGCTACCCCTAGCGGGAGGATCCGTCCCGAGCAGTACTTC. Translating it yields CSATPSGRIRPEQYF.

This clonotype was seen more than once but under ten times. The J gene is TRBJ2-6, the V gene TRBV24-1; 9 nucleotides agree with TRBD1. Germline V gene lookup returns CDR1 KGHDR and CDR2 SFDVKD. V lost 3 bases to trimming and J lost 4 bases; unmatched junction nucleotides: 9. This CDR3 is 18 amino acids long. Written as DNA, the CDR3 is TGTGCCACCAGTGATGCGGACAGGGGTTTTGGAGGGGCCAACGTCCTGACTTTC. This codes for CATSDADRGFGGANVLTF.

This clonotype occurred a few times. This rearrangement joins TRBV15 to TRBJ2-6, with D perhaps given as TRBD1 or TRBD2 (5 bases each). This CDR3 spans 18 amino acids. Germline V lookup: CDR1 LNHNV, CDR2 YYDKDF (reference sequence). The V and J ends lost 0 bases and 0 bases respectively, with 12 bases between them. In DNA, the CDR3 is TGTGCCACCAGCAGAGATACGGGACGTCTCTCTGGGGCCAACGTCCTGACTTTC. Protein: CATSRDTGRLSGANVLTF.

The V and J genes are TRBV20-1 and TRBJ2-7; TRBD2 matches at 8 bases. This CDR3 spans 14 amino acids. V shed 8 bases and J 2 bases; nucleotides not matched to a gene: 11. Germline assignment: CDR1 DFQATT and CDR2 SNEGSKA (reference sequence). CDR3 in DNA: TGCAGTTCTCAAGCGGGACTAGTTACCTACGAGCAGTACTTC. Translating gives CSSQAGLVTYEQYF.